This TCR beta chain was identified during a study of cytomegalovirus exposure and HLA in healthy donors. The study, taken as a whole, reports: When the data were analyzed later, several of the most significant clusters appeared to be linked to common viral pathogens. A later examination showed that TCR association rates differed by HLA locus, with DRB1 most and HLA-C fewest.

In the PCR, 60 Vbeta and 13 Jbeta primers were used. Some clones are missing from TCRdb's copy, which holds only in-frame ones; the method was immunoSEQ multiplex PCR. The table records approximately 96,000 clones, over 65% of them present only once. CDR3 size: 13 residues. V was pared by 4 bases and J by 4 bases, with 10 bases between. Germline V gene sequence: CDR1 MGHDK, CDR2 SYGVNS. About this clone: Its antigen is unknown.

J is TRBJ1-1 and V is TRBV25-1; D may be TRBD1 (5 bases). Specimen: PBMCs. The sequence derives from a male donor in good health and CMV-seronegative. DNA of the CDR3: TGTGCCAGCAGTGGGGGGGTAGTCACTGAAGCTTTCTTT. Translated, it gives CASSGGVVTEAFF.